Given below is one T cell receptor (beta chain) in context. This sample was taken from a study of CD8+ T cells in alopecia areata. RNA, once extracted, was reverse transcribed into cDNA for use as the sequencing template. Generated by immunoSEQ multiplex PCR, the TCRdb table keeps only in-frame clones and is missing some. The sample lists approximately 210,000 clones, over 60% occurring once. Treatment defined: oral pan-JAK inhibitor, 5-10 mg twice daily. Sorted populations comprised CD4+ and CD8+ T cells obtained from PBMCs. This sample comprised CD4+ T cells sorted from blood, obtained at week 4, from a patient treated with tofacitinib. This sequence originates from a human donor with alopecia areata.

The CDR3 protein is CAWSATGVGEQYF. The CDR3 DNA reads as TGTGCCTGGAGCGCGACAGGGGTGGGCGAGCAGTACTTC. This sequence joins TRBV30 and TRBJ2-7, with 8 nucleotides matching TRBD1. Germline values: CDR1 GTSNPN, CDR2 SVGIG (reference sequence). This CDR3 is 13 amino acids long. V trimming: 3 bases; J trimming: 6 bases; junction bases outside the gene matches: 7.